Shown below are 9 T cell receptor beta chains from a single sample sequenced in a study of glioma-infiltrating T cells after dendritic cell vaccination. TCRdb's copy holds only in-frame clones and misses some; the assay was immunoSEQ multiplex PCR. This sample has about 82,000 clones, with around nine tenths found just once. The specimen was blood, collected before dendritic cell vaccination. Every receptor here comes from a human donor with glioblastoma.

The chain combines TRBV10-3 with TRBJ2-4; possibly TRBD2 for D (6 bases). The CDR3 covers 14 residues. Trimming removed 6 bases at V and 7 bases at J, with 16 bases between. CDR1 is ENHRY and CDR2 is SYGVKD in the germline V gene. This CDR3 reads CAISQRDSANIQYF. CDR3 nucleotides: TGTGCCATCAGCCAACGGGACTCGGCGAACATTCAGTACTTC.

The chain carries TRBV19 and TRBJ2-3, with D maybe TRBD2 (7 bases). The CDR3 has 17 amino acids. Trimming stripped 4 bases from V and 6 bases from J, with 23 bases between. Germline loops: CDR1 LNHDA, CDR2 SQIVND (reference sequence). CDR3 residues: CASSTPWGRGARDTQYF. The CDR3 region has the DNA TGTGCCAGTAGTACACCGTGGGGACGGGGGGCCAGGGATACGCAGTATTTT.

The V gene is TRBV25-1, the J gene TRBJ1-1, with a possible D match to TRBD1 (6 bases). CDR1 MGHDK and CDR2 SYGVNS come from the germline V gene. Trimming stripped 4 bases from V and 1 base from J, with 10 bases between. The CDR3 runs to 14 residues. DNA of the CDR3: TGTGCCAGCAGTGGGTCGGACAGGAACACTGAAGCTTTCTTT. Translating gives CASSGSDRNTEAFF.

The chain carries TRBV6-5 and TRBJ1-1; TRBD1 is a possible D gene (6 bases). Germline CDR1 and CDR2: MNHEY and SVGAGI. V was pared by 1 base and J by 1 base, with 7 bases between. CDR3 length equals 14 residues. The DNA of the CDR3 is TGTGCCAGCAGTTACTTACAGGGGAACACTGAAGCTTTCTTT. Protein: CASSYLQGNTEAFF.

CDR3 nucleotide sequence: TGTGCCAGCAGACGGGTCTCCTACAATGAGCAGTTCTTC. Translating it yields CASRRVSYNEQFF. This chain joins TRBV27 and TRBJ2-1; no clear D gene. CDR1 and CDR2 (germline): MNHEY, SMNVEV (reference sequence). The CDR3 totals 13 residues. Trimming cost V 6 bases and J 0 bases, with 6 bases left between them.

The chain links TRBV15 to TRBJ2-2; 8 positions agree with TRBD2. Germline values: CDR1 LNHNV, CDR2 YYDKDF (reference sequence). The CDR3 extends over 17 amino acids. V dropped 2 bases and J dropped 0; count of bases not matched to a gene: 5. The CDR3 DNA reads TGTGCCACCAGCAGACCTCGGGGGGGGACGAACACCGGGGAGCTGTTTTTT. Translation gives CATSRPRGGTNTGELFF.

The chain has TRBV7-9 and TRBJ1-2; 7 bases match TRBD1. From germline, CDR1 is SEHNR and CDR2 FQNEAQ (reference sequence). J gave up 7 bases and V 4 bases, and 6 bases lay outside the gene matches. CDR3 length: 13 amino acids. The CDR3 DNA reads TGTGCCAGCAGCTCCCAGACAGGGCTTGGCTACACCTTC. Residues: CASSSQTGLGYTF.

DNA of the CDR3: TGTGCCAGCAGCGCTAGGGGGATCGGACGGAAGAACACTGAAGCTTTCTTT. Residues: CASSARGIGRKNTEAFF. The chain uses TRBV11-2 and TRBJ1-1, with a tentative D call TRBD1 (6 bases). Germline lookup yields CDR1 SGHAT and CDR2 FQNNGV. Trimming removed 5 bases at V and 1 base at J, with 20 bases between. This CDR3 spans 17 amino acids.

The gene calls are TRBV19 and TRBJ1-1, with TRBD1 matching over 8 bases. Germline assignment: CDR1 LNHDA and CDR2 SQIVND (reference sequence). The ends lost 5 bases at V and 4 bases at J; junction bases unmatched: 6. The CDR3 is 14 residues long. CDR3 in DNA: TGTGCCAGTAGTTCACAGGGGGGTATCACTGAAGCTTTCTTT. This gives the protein CASSSQGGITEAFF.